Each of the 32 T cell receptor beta chains below was sequenced from the same sample in a study of cytomegalovirus exposure and HLA in healthy donors. The PCR had 60 Vbeta and 13 Jbeta primers. Data came from immunoSEQ multiplex PCR; TCRdb stores just in-frame clones and leaves some out. The data show more than 110,000 clones, with 60% to 80% seen just once and 5.1% held by the top ten. What was sequenced was PBMCs. The receptors originated from a male donor in good health and CMV-seronegative.

The chain combines TRBV7-2 with TRBJ2-7; tentatively, D is TRBD2 (5 bases). The CDR3 is made up of 14 amino acids. Trimming cost V 3 bases and J 1 base, with 10 bases left between them. CDR1 and CDR2 (germline): SGHTA, FQGNSA. The CDR3 sequence is CASSLWTASYEQYF. CDR3 bases: TGTGCCAGCAGCTTGTGGACTGCGTCCTACGAGCAGTACTTC.

The CDR3 bases are TGTGCCAGCCGTACCGGTTGGACTGAAGCTTTCTTT. This codes for CASRTGWTEAFF. This rearrangement joins TRBV28 to TRBJ1-1, with D hard to call. The length of the CDR3 is 12 residues. The V gene's germline CDR1 is MDHEN and CDR2 SYDVKM. The ends were cut back, 8 bases at V and 5 bases at J, with 12 bases in the middle.

The genes are TRBV29-1 and TRBJ2-2; 10 positions agree with TRBD1. The length of the CDR3 is 14 residues. Germline V gives CDR1 SQVTM, CDR2 ANQGSEA. V lost 5 bases and J lost 4; bases outside the gene matches: 4. In nucleotides, the CDR3 is TGCAGCGTTACCCGGGACAGGGGCACCGGGGAGCTGTTTTTT. As protein: CSVTRDRGTGELFF.

This chain connects TRBV5-1 to TRBJ2-6; 7 positions match TRBD1. CDR1 and CDR2 (germline): SGHRS, YFSETQ. The CDR3 has 17 amino acids. Unmatched junction bases numbered 10, after V lost 4 bases and J lost 3 bases. Written as DNA, the CDR3 is TGCGCCAGCAGCAAACAGAACAGGGGATTTGGGGCCAACGTCCTGACTTTC. Its translation: CASSKQNRGFGANVLTF. The entire variable domain, with the rest obtained from reference TRBV5-1 and TRBJ2-6, is as follows: KAGVTQTPRYLIKTRGQQVTLSCSPISGHRSVSWYQQTPGQGLQFLFEYFSETQRNKGNFPGRFSGRQFSNSRSEMNVSTLELGDSALYLCASSKQNRGFGANVLTFGAGSRLTVL.

CDR3 coding DNA: TGTGCCAGCAGCCCCGGGACAGGGGCGAACACTGAAGCTTTCTTT. Protein sequence: CASSPGTGANTEAFF. The chain uses TRBV7-6 and TRBJ1-1; TRBD1 matches at 10 bases. The CDR3 extends over 15 amino acids. The V gene end was trimmed by 5 bases and the J gene end by 1 base; junction bases not matched to a gene: 4. Germline-derived CDR1 and CDR2 are SGHVS and FNYEAQ.

The chain carries TRBV5-8 and TRBJ1-6; 10 bases are a match to TRBD1. Germline CDR1 reads SGHTS; CDR2 reads YDEGEE. V trimming: 4 bases; J trimming: 10 bases; junction bases outside the gene matches: 5. This CDR3 contains 14 residues. CDR3 DNA sequence: TGTGCCAGCAGCCTACGACAGGGGGCCTCACCCCTCCACTTT. This encodes CASSLRQGASPLHF.

This clone was observed a single time. The V and J genes are TRBV6-1 and TRBJ1-3; a weak D match, TRBD1 (6 bases). Trimming shortened V by 2 bases and J by 0 bases, and 8 bases separated the two germline ends. The CDR3 is 15 amino acids. Germline V gene data show CDR1 as MNHNS and CDR2 as SASEGT. The CDR3 bases are TGTGCCAGCAGTGAAAGGGGGATCTCTGGAAACACCATATATTTT. It translates to CASSERGISGNTIYF.

This rearrangement joins TRBV13 to TRBJ1-2, with D uncertain. CDR3 length: 13 residues. Germline loops: CDR1 PRHDT, CDR2 FYEKMQ (reference sequence). Trimming removed 1 base from V and 8 bases from J, with 11 bases in between. CDR3 loop: CASSLVSVRGYTF. CDR3 DNA sequence: TGTGCCAGCAGCTTAGTAAGCGTCCGGGGCTACACCTTC.

CDR3: CASSPTPTGSNYGYTF. Written as DNA, the CDR3 is TGTGCCAGCAGTCCCACACCCACAGGGTCCAACTATGGCTACACCTTC. The chain carries TRBV27 and TRBJ1-2, with a possible D match to TRBD1 (6 bases). This CDR3 has 16 amino acids. Germline lookup yields CDR1 MNHEY and CDR2 SMNVEV (reference sequence). V was cut by 5 bases and J by 2 bases, with 18 bases left in between.

There are a few counts of this clone. The V gene is TRBV11-2, the J gene TRBJ2-1; TRBD2 might be the D (6 bases). Germline loops: CDR1 SGHAT, CDR2 FQNNGV. Trimming removed 8 bases at V and 5 bases at J, with 19 bases between. The CDR3 length is 15 residues. This CDR3 is CASQFTGTYDNEQFF. For the CDR3, the DNA is TGTGCCAGCCAATTTACCGGGACTTACGACAATGAGCAGTTCTTC.

This rearrangement joins TRBV4-2 to TRBJ2-7, with a weak D call TRBD2 (5 bases). This CDR3 comprises 15 residues. Trimming pared 0 bases from V and 7 bases from J, leaving 16 bases between. CDR1 and CDR2 (germline): LGHNA, YNFKEQ. The CDR3 reads CASSQDGEIPREQYF. The CDR3 DNA reads TGTGCCAGCAGCCAAGATGGGGAGATTCCGCGGGAGCAGTACTTC.

The chain uses TRBV5-1 and TRBJ2-1, with a possible D match to TRBD2 (5 bases). The CDR3 is 16 amino acids. Germline assignment: CDR1 SGHRS and CDR2 YFSETQ. V lost 0 bases to trimming and J lost 0 bases, with 10 bases between them. The CDR3 region has the DNA TGCGCCAGCAGCTTGGTAGAGCGGAGCTCCTACAATGAGCAGTTCTTC. This translates into CASSLVERSSYNEQFF.

The chain carries TRBV4-2 and TRBJ2-2; TRBD1 agrees at 10 bases. The ends lost 0 bases at V and 7 bases at J; junction bases unmatched: 8. The length of the CDR3 is 17 residues. CDR1 is LGHNA, CDR2 YNFKEQ, per germline. Here the CDR3 DNA reads TGTGCCAGCAGCCAAGACGTGGACAGGGGGTTGGGCGGGGAGCTGTTTTTT. It translates to CASSQDVDRGLGGELFF.

The J gene is TRBJ2-6, the V gene TRBV2; TRBD1 aligns across 9 bases. The germline gives CDR1 SNHLY, CDR2 FYNNEI. CDR3 length: 18 residues. J was trimmed by 0 bases and V by 6 bases; bases with no gene match: 9. This CDR3 reads CASRYRDRVLSGANVLTF. Here the CDR3 DNA reads TGTGCCAGCAGATACCGGGACAGGGTCCTCTCTGGGGCCAACGTCCTGACTTTC.

The rearrangement joins TRBV7-9 to TRBJ2-7, with a tentative D call TRBD1 (6 bases). Germline V lookup: CDR1 SEHNR, CDR2 FQNEAQ (reference sequence). V gave up 7 bases and J gave up 11 bases, with 18 bases separating them. This CDR3 region has 12 residues. The CDR3 here is CASKNYRDVEYF. DNA of the CDR3: TGTGCCAGCAAAAACTACAGGGACGTGGAGTACTTC.

The CDR3 DNA reads as TGTGCCAGCAGTTACTCCGGAACCGGCGGGTGGCCCCAGCATTTT. It is translated as CASSYSGTGGWPQHF. V gene TRBV6-5 combines with J gene TRBJ1-5; D is ambiguous. The CDR3 runs 15 residues. Trimming took 0 bases from V and 9 from J, leaving 15 bases between them. The germline V gene has CDR1 MNHEY and CDR2 SVGAGI.

V is TRBV4-3 and J is TRBJ1-2; D may be TRBD1 (6 bases). Between the trimmed V and J ends, which lost 4 bases and 6 bases, there was a span of 15 bases. CDR1 is LGHNA and CDR2 is YSLEER in the germline V gene. The CDR3 is made up of 14 amino acids. The CDR3 is CASSRDITQHGYTF. CDR3 nucleotides: TGCGCCAGCAGCCGGGACATCACCCAGCATGGCTACACCTTC.

This clone was seen a few times. The chain recombines TRBV7-9 with TRBJ2-7, with 7 bases identical to TRBD1. This CDR3 is 15 amino acids long. The V gene end was trimmed by 3 bases and the J gene end by 4 bases; junction bases not matched to a gene: 9. The germline V gene encodes CDR1 SEHNR and CDR2 FQNEAQ (reference sequence). DNA of the CDR3: TGTGCCAGCAGCTTTCAGTCCGGGACAGTGTACGAGCAGTACTTC. Amino acid sequence: CASSFQSGTVYEQYF.

The V gene is TRBV6-5, the J gene TRBJ2-5; perhaps TRBD2 as D (7 bases). The V and J ends lost 8 bases and 3 bases respectively, with 13 bases between them. Germline CDR1 reads MNHEY; CDR2 reads SVGAGI. The CDR3 covers 13 residues. The CDR3 loop is CASVGGAEETQYF. The CDR3 coding sequence is TGTGCCAGCGTTGGGGGGGCCGAAGAGACCCAGTACTTC.

J is TRBJ2-5 and V is TRBV5-4; D is possibly TRBD2 (6 bases). This CDR3 region has 15 residues. V was trimmed by 4 bases and J by 5 bases, leaving 18 bases between them. Germline CDR1 and CDR2: SGHNT and YYREEE (reference sequence). In DNA, the CDR3 is TGTGCCAGCAGCCCCGGAGGGGTAGCGTGGGAGACCCAGTACTTC. It translates to CASSPGGVAWETQYF.

The rearrangement links TRBV7-9 to TRBJ2-7; D may be TRBD1 (6 bases). V gave up 1 base and J gave up 2 bases, with 9 bases separating them. CDR1 is SEHNR, CDR2 FQNEAQ, per germline (reference sequence). The CDR3 is 14 amino acids. The CDR3 DNA follows: TGTGCCAGCAGCTTAGATGGACAGCCCTACGAGCAGTACTTC. It yields the protein CASSLDGQPYEQYF.

This clone was detected a few times. The V call is TRBV4-2, the J call TRBJ1-2; TRBD1 might be the D (6 bases). Looked up from germline, CDR1 is LGHNA and CDR2 is YNFKEQ. V shed 3 bases and J shed 0 bases, with 11 bases lying between them. There are 15 residues in the CDR3. This CDR3 reads CASSQRDKTNYGYTF. CDR3 nucleotides: TGTGCCAGCAGCCAGAGGGACAAAACTAACTATGGCTACACCTTC.

The chain uses TRBV7-2 and TRBJ2-1; 10 nucleotides agree with TRBD2. Germline CDR1 SGHTA, CDR2 FQGNSA. The J segment lost 6 bases and the V segment lost 2 bases, leaving 4 bases of the junction unmatched. There are 15 residues in the CDR3. CDR3 bases: TGTGCCAGCAGCTTAATTAGCGGGGGGATCAATGAGCAGTTCTTC. This sequence encodes CASSLISGGINEQFF.

This clone showed up just a few times. V gene TRBV4-1 combines with J gene TRBJ2-2; 12 bases map to TRBD2. Germline loops: CDR1 MGHRA, CDR2 YSYEKL. Unmatched junction bases numbered 9, after V lost 2 bases and J lost 5 bases. This CDR3 is 18 amino acids long. As DNA, the CDR3 is TGCGCCAGCAGCCAATATCTAGCGGGGGGGCCGGGAACCGGGGAGCTGTTTTTT. Its protein product is CASSQYLAGGPGTGELFF.

The CDR3 region is CAWSQGPNTIYF. The CDR3 DNA reads as TGTGCCTGGTCACAGGGGCCAAACACCATATATTTT. V is TRBV30 and J is TRBJ1-3; 7 bases align to TRBD1. The length of the CDR3 is 12 residues. Germline trimming cut 5 bases from V and 6 bases from J; bases unmatched to any gene: 4. The germline V gene has CDR1 GTSNPN and CDR2 SVGIG (reference sequence).

The genes are TRBV18 and TRBJ1-1, with a tentative D call TRBD1 (5 bases). In germline, CDR1 is KGHSH, CDR2 LQKENI. V shed 3 bases and J shed 0 bases, with 14 bases lying between them. This CDR3 has 16 residues. The CDR3 DNA sequence: TGTGCCAGCTCACCCCCCGGCGGGGGTATGAACACTGAAGCTTTCTTT. Translating gives CASSPPGGGMNTEAFF.

The CDR3 DNA follows: TGTGCCAGCAGTTTATGGGGGGGGGACTTAGGCACTGAAGCTTTCTTT. Its protein is CASSLWGGDLGTEAFF. J is TRBJ1-1 and V is TRBV27, with D possibly being TRBD1 (5 bases). CDR1 and CDR2 from the germline V gene are MNHEY and SMNVEV (reference sequence). With 1 base removed from V and 4 bases from J, the gap between germline ends came to 16 bases. There are 16 residues in the CDR3.

The J gene is TRBJ1-6, the V gene TRBV7-9; D uncertain. V was shortened by 10 bases and J by 7 bases, with 11 bases between the two germline ends. The CDR3 runs 12 residues. Germline lookup yields CDR1 SEHNR and CDR2 FQNEAQ (reference sequence). The CDR3 loop is CAIQKENSPLHF. The CDR3 DNA follows: TGTGCCATCCAGAAGGAGAATTCACCCCTCCACTTT.

This sequence joins TRBV7-2 and TRBJ1-6; D is possibly TRBD1 (6 bases). The CDR3 loop spans 16 amino acids. From germline, CDR1 is SGHTA and CDR2 FQGNSA. Deletions cut 6 bases from V and 2 bases from J, with 14 bases between. In DNA, the CDR3 is TGTGCCAGCAGTCCCAAACAGGGAACCTATAATTCACCCCTCCACTTT. Protein product: CASSPKQGTYNSPLHF.

V gene TRBV12-5 combines with J gene TRBJ2-3; D might be TRBD1 (5 bases). Germline V gives CDR1 LGHNT, CDR2 FRNRAP. CDR3 length: 13 amino acids. The CDR3 region has the DNA TGTGCCTCTAGTGGGGCGAACACAGATACGCAGTATTTT. It specifies CASSGANTDTQYF. Combining the CDR3 with reference TRBV12-5 and TRBJ2-3 gives the whole variable domain DARVTQTPRHKVTEMGQEVTMRCQPILGHNTVFWYRQTMMQGLELLAYFRNRAPLDDSGMPKDRFSAEMPDATLATLKIQPSEPRDSAVYFCASSGANTDTQYFGPGTRLTVL.

V gene TRBV18 combines with J gene TRBJ2-7; 7 bases line up with TRBD2. Losses at the gene ends were 3 bases for V and 5 bases for J; bases not matched to a gene: 4. CDR1 and CDR2 from the germline V gene are KGHSH and LQKENI. This CDR3 region has 13 residues. CDR3 bases: TGTGCCAGCTCACCGGGGGGGGTCCACGAGCAGTACTTC. Its protein product is CASSPGGVHEQYF.

This clone was detected a few times. The chain carries TRBV18 and TRBJ1-1; TRBD1 matches 10 bases. The J segment lost 6 bases and the V segment lost 3 bases, leaving 4 bases of the junction unmatched. CDR1 is KGHSH and CDR2 is LQKENI in the germline V gene. This CDR3 has 14 residues. For the CDR3, the DNA is TGTGCCAGCTCACCGGACAGGGGGGGGTCTGAAGCTTTCTTT. Protein: CASSPDRGGSEAFF.